The 25 T cell receptor beta chains below all came from one sample that was sequenced in a study of early T cells in non-severe SARS-CoV-2 infection. TCRdb reprocessed the 5' RACE reads with MiXCR, giving one entry per CDR3 protein. The profile shows around 64,000 distinct CDR3 sequences, more than 9.5% of them singletons. The starting material was whole blood, obtained at baseline. These receptors all come from an adult who was a healthcare worker with PCR-confirmed SARS-CoV-2 infection or an uninfected control (not recorded which).

The V and J genes are TRBV7-2 and TRBJ1-1; D is ambiguous. CDR1 and CDR2 (germline): SGHTA, FQGNSA. V shed 2 bases and J shed 3 bases, with 10 bases lying between them. The CDR3 sequence is 14 residues long. CDR3 sequence (DNA): TGTGCCAGCAGCTTAAGAGGTCTGGACACTGAAGCTTTCTTT. It translates to CASSLRGLDTEAFF.

In its sample, this clonotype was seen many times. CDR3 residues: CASSGTGVSTYEQYF. In nucleotides, the CDR3 is TGTGCCAGCAGTGGGACAGGGGTGTCGACCTACGAGCAGTACTTC. The rearrangement links TRBV27 to TRBJ2-7, with TRBD1 matching 10 bases. V shed 5 bases and J 2 bases; nucleotides not matched to a gene: 6. Per germline, CDR1 MNHEY and CDR2 SMNVEV (reference sequence). The CDR3 contains 15 residues.

The gene calls are TRBV12-3 or TRBV12-4 and TRBJ1-1; 7 nucleotides line up with TRBD1. The CDR3 has 14 residues. J gave up 4 bases and V 1 base, and 3 bases lay outside the gene matches. In nucleotides, the CDR3 is TGTGCCAGCAGTTTAGTTACAGGGGTCACTGAAGCTTTCTTT. Protein: CASSLVTGVTEAFF.

The J gene is TRBJ2-5, the V gene TRBV24-1; D gene unclear. Trimming cost V 0 bases and J 4 bases, with 8 bases left between them. The CDR3 extends over 14 amino acids. Germline CDR1 reads KGHDR; CDR2 reads SFDVKD. The CDR3 region has the DNA TGTGCCACCAGTGATTTGTCGGAACCAGAGACCCAGTACTTC. The encoded protein is CATSDLSEPETQYF.

The gene calls are TRBV6-5 and TRBJ1-1; no reliable D call. The CDR3 is 13 amino acids. Germline V gives CDR1 MNHEY, CDR2 SVGAGI. V was clipped by 6 bases and J by 4 bases, with 12 bases between them. CDR3 amino acids: CASRAREITEAFF. CDR3 DNA: TGTGCCAGCAGAGCGAGGGAGATCACTGAAGCTTTCTTT.

V usage is TRBV30 and J usage is TRBJ1-2; D uncertain. Germline V gives CDR1 GTSNPN, CDR2 SVGIG (reference sequence). The CDR3 sequence is 10 residues long. Deletions cut 5 bases from V and 5 bases from J, with 6 bases between. The CDR3 loop is CAWGNYGYTF. CDR3 sequence (DNA): TGTGCCTGGGGGAATTATGGCTACACCTTC.

This clonotype has just a few counts. The chain uses TRBV29-1 and TRBJ2-2; TRBD1 matches at 10 bases. V trimming: 4 bases; J trimming: 0 bases; junction bases outside the gene matches: 2. The V gene's germline CDR1 is SQVTM and CDR2 ANQGSEA. The CDR3 is 15 amino acids. The CDR3, as DNA: TGCAGCGTTGGACAGGGGGCCTCGAACACCGGGGAGCTGTTTTTT. Translation gives CSVGQGASNTGELFF.

This clonotype came up a few times. J is TRBJ2-3 and V is TRBV4-3, with 8 bases aligning to TRBD2. Germline values: CDR1 LGHNA, CDR2 YSLEER. Unmatched junction bases numbered 5, after V lost 0 bases and J lost 6 bases. The CDR3 spans 15 residues. The CDR3 bases are TGCGCCAGCAGCCAAGAGGGCGGGAGGAGGGATACGCAGTATTTT. Translating it yields CASSQEGGRRDTQYF.

The chain links TRBV28 to TRBJ2-3; 10 bases align to TRBD2. With V trimmed by 3 bases and J by 4 bases, 4 bases remained unmatched. The CDR3 runs 15 residues. Germline V gene sequence: CDR1 MDHEN, CDR2 SYDVKM. CDR3: CASSFLAGVADTQYF. The CDR3 bases are TGTGCCAGCAGTTTCCTAGCGGGAGTAGCAGATACGCAGTATTTT.

This clonotype was found a few times. V gene TRBV29-1 combines with J gene TRBJ2-1; 8 bases are a match to TRBD2. The CDR3 contains 13 residues. With 4 bases clipped from V and 4 bases from J, the junction kept 3 bases outside the gene matches. Germline V gene lookup returns CDR1 SQVTM and CDR2 ANQGSEA. In nucleotides, the CDR3 is TGCAGCGTTGCCGGGAGGGTGTACAATGAGCAGTTCTTC. Amino acids: CSVAGRVYNEQFF.

At least ten counts were recorded for this clonotype. This rearrangement joins TRBV7-9 to TRBJ1-1; D remains unclear. From germline, CDR1 is SEHNR and CDR2 FQNEAQ (reference sequence). V gave up 7 bases and J gave up 4 bases, with 13 bases separating them. The CDR3 runs 13 residues. This chain's CDR3 is CASTPGSATEAFF. As DNA, the CDR3 is TGTGCCAGCACCCCAGGATCCGCCACTGAAGCTTTCTTT.

This clonotype was found many times. V usage is TRBV7-9 and J usage is TRBJ1-2; TRBD1 agrees at 7 bases. V shed 4 bases and J 2 bases; nucleotides not matched to a gene: 4. The CDR3 consists of 14 residues. The germline gives CDR1 SEHNR, CDR2 FQNEAQ (reference sequence). The CDR3 sequence: CASSSQGKNYGYTF. Written as DNA, the CDR3 is TGTGCCAGCAGCTCACAGGGGAAAAACTATGGCTACACCTTC.

This clonotype was seen more than once but under ten times. The chain carries TRBV9 and TRBJ2-3; 13 bases match TRBD2. Germline lookup yields CDR1 SGDLS and CDR2 YYNGEE. Trimming removed 4 bases from V and 4 bases from J; junction bases left unmatched: 9. The CDR3 contains 17 residues. CDR3 sequence reads: CASSLGLAGAAADTQYF. As DNA, the CDR3 is TGTGCCAGCAGCCTTGGACTAGCGGGGGCGGCGGCAGATACGCAGTATTTT.

This clonotype was found a few times. The chain recombines TRBV18 with TRBJ2-7; the match to TRBD1 covers 7 bases. This CDR3 spans 14 amino acids. J gave up 2 bases and V 6 bases, and 7 bases lay outside the gene matches. Germline CDR1 is KGHSH and CDR2 is LQKENI. The CDR3 bases are TGTGCCAGCTCTACAGGGGCTCTTACCTACGAGCAGTACTTC. Translating it yields CASSTGALTYEQYF.

For the CDR3, the DNA is TGCGCCAGCGGACAGGGCCACGAGCAGTACTTC. It specifies CASGQGHEQYF. The rearrangement uses TRBV5-1 and TRBJ2-7; 8 positions agree with TRBD1. Germline values: CDR1 SGHRS, CDR2 YFSETQ. The CDR3 covers 11 residues. V was clipped by 7 bases and J by 5 bases; unmatched bases: 2.

V usage is TRBV14 and J usage is TRBJ1-6, with a tentative D call TRBD1 (6 bases). CDR3 size: 11 residues. Germline values: CDR1 SGHDN, CDR2 FVKESK. V lost 4 bases and J lost 15, with 10 bases in between. CDR3 DNA: TGTGCCAGCAGCCCGGGGGCCGGCCTCCACTTT. Translating gives CASSPGAGLHF.

This clonotype appeared a few times. The genes are TRBV6-5 and TRBJ2-3; a possible D gene is TRBD2 (6 bases). CDR1 MNHEY and CDR2 SVGAGI come from the germline V gene. V was trimmed by 6 bases and J by 2 bases, leaving 12 bases between them. This CDR3 spans 14 amino acids. This CDR3 is CASRPGLDTDTQYF. The CDR3 DNA reads as TGTGCCAGCAGACCGGGACTGGACACAGATACGCAGTATTTT.

This chain links TRBV2 with TRBJ2-7, with 7 bases that match TRBD1. The CDR3 runs to 12 residues. After removal of 10 bases from V and 2 bases from J, the junction contained 5 bases not matched to a gene. Germline CDR1 SNHLY, CDR2 FYNNEI. The CDR3, as DNA: TGTGCCACCAGACAGGGAGCCTACGAGCAGTACTTC. As protein: CATRQGAYEQYF.

The sample holds a few counts of this clonotype. The chain recombines TRBV5-1 with TRBJ1-2, with D perhaps matching TRBD1 (6 bases). Trimming cost V 4 bases and J 5 bases, with 9 bases left between them. The CDR3 consists of 12 residues. CDR1 is SGHRS and CDR2 is YFSETQ in the germline V gene. The CDR3, as DNA: TGCGCCAGCAGCCAGGACAGATATGGCTACACCTTC. Translation: CASSQDRYGYTF.

This clonotype was counted between two and nine times. The DNA of the CDR3 is TGTGCCAGCAGTGACTCTGGCAGTCTGGAAGAGCAGTACTTC. Protein sequence: CASSDSGSLEEQYF. The genes are TRBV6-4 and TRBJ2-7; no reliable D call. Germline V CDR1 and CDR2: MRHNA, SNTAGT. The CDR3 runs 14 residues. V was trimmed by 0 bases and J by 7 bases, leaving 13 bases between them.

This clonotype showed up just a few times. The gene calls are TRBV25-1 and TRBJ2-7; the match to TRBD1 covers 7 bases. V dropped 6 bases and J dropped 5; count of bases not matched to a gene: 7. CDR1 MGHDK and CDR2 SYGVNS come from the germline V gene. The CDR3 extends over 13 amino acids. CDR3 region: CASRARQGHEQYF. DNA of the CDR3: TGTGCCAGCAGGGCGAGACAGGGTCACGAGCAGTACTTC.

This clonotype turned up a few times. V usage is TRBV4-1 and J usage is TRBJ2-4; 8 nucleotides agree with TRBD1. Germline trimming cut 3 bases from V and 7 bases from J; bases unmatched to any gene: 8. Germline lookup yields CDR1 MGHRA and CDR2 YSYEKL. CDR3 length: 15 amino acids. The CDR3 spells CASSQEDRASNIQYF. The DNA for the CDR3 is TGCGCCAGCAGCCAGGAGGACAGGGCTTCGAACATTCAGTACTTC.

This clonotype was seen at least ten times. The chain carries TRBV10-2 and TRBJ1-3; no reliable D call. The CDR3 is 14 amino acids. Germline V gives CDR1 WSHSY, CDR2 SAAADI. Trimming left V 4 bases short and J 3 bases short, with 10 bases between. The CDR3 sequence: CASSASTLGNTIYF. CDR3 sequence (DNA): TGCGCCAGCAGTGCGTCAACGCTTGGAAACACCATATATTTT.

V usage is TRBV13 and J usage is TRBJ2-3, with D maybe TRBD2 (5 bases). V shed 4 bases and J shed 3 bases, with 17 bases lying between them. CDR3 length: 16 residues. From germline, CDR1 is PRHDT and CDR2 FYEKMQ (reference sequence). CDR3 in amino acids: CASSSSPGPGTDTQYF. As DNA, the CDR3 is TGTGCCAGCAGCTCCTCCCCAGGCCCGGGGACAGATACGCAGTATTTT. The variable domain in full, with the rest retrieved from reference TRBV13 and TRBJ2-3, is AAGVIQSPRHLIKEKRETATLKCYPIPRHDTVYWYQQGPGQDPQFLISFYEKMQSDKGSIPDRFSAQQFSDYHSELNMSSLELGDSALYFCASSSSPGPGTDTQYFGPGTRLTVL.

This clonotype was seen ten or more times. V is TRBV5-1 and J is TRBJ2-7, with 7 bases fitting TRBD2. J gave up 2 bases and V 0 bases, and 8 bases lay outside the gene matches. Germline CDR1 reads SGHRS; CDR2 reads YFSETQ. This CDR3 is 16 amino acids long. DNA of the CDR3: TGCGCCAGCAGCTTGGAAGCGGGGACCCCACCCTACGAGCAGTACTTC. Protein: CASSLEAGTPPYEQYF.